Listed below are T cell receptor beta chains from one sample, sequenced in a study of blood T cell repertoires in COVID-19. Clones were read by immunoSEQ multiplex PCR, and TCRdb kept only the in-frame ones, dropping some. The sample shows 300,000 to 350,000 clones, around 90% of them seen only once. The sample consisted of peripheral blood. Receptor source: a woman aged 25 to 45 with COVID-19, enrolled during active disease. Each CDR3 is given with its conserved first and last residue. The D gene is left open where the match is weak. The size field is filled for only some rows; it gives once, few, many or a size class.

TRBJ2-3 NA TRBV14 NA TGTGCCAGCAGCCAAGTCTTCAGGGATACGCAGTATTTT CASSQVFRDTQYF
TRBJ1-5 NA TRBV6-5 few TGTGCCAGCAGCCGAGACACCAGCAATCAGCCCCAGCATTTT CASSRDTSNQPQHF
TRBJ2-7 NA TRBV5-1 NA TGCGCCAGCAGCCTCGGTTCGTTCTACGAGCAGTACTTC CASSLGSFYEQYF
TRBJ2-1 TRBD2 TRBV30 NA TGTGCCCGTTCTAGCGGGAGCTCCCGGGCGGATGAGCAGTTCTTC CARSSGSSRADEQFF
TRBJ1-6 NA TRBV9 NA TGTGCCAGCAGTATACAGCCCTCCGGGGGTCGCCTCCACTTT CASSIQPSGGRLHF
TRBJ2-7 NA TRBV12-3/TRBV12-4 NA TGTGCCAGCAGTTTGGGCCAGACCTACGAGCAGTACTTC CASSLGQTYEQYF
TRBJ2-2 NA TRBV5-1 NA TGCGCCAGCAGCCCAACGGCAGGGGCGAACACCGGGGAGCTGTTTTTT CASSPTAGANTGELFF
TRBJ2-7 NA TRBV7-8 NA TGTGCCAGCAGCGCACGGGGTTACTACGAGCAGTACTTC CASSARGYYEQYF
TRBJ2-3 TRBD2 TRBV28 NA TGTGCCAGCAGTTTACCGGGAGGTTCGCAGTATTTT CASSLPGGSQYF
TRBJ1-6 TRBD1 TRBV5-1 NA TGCGCCAGCAGCTTGGCGGGACAGGGTAATTCACCCCTCCACTTT CASSLAGQGNSPLHF
TRBJ2-2 TRBD1 TRBV7-9 NA TGTGCCAGCAGCGCACGACAGGGCGCGAACACCGGGGAGCTGTTTTTT CASSARQGANTGELFF
TRBJ2-7 TRBD1 TRBV5-1 once TGCGCCAGCAGCTTGGGGGACAGGGGCGGGGAGCAGTACTTC CASSLGDRGGEQYF
TRBJ2-5 TRBD1 TRBV14 NA TGTGCCAGCAGCCACCCCCCCGGGACAGGGGGTGTCTCTGGGGAGACCCAGTACTTC CASSHPPGTGGVSGETQYF
TRBJ2-7 TRBD1 TRBV28 NA TGTGCCACCATTCCGGGACAGTCCTACGAGCAGTACTTC CATIPGQSYEQYF
TRBJ2-7 NA TRBV6-2/TRBV6-3 NA TGTGCCAGCAGCCTGGGCTGGCGCGCGCCCACCTACGAGCAGTACTTC CASSLGWRAPTYEQYF
TRBJ1-5 NA TRBV27 NA TGTGCCAGCAGCCATCCCAATCAGCCCCAGCATTTT CASSHPNQPQHF
TRBJ2-4 NA TRBV11-3 NA TGTGCCAGCAGCCCATCGGGAGGGGGCTCAAAAAACATTCAGTACTTC CASSPSGGGSKNIQYF
TRBJ2-2 NA TRBV19 NA TGTGCCAGTAGTATCCTGGCGGGTATGGGGACCGGGGAGCTGTTTTTT CASSILAGMGTGELFF
TRBJ2-1 NA TRBV30 NA TGTGCCTCCGGGAGCTCCTACAATGAGCAGTTCTTC CASGSSYNEQFF
TRBJ1-2 NA TRBV7-6 NA TGTGCCAGCAGCTTAAGACCCGGGACTGACACCTATGGCTACACCTTC CASSLRPGTDTYGYTF
TRBJ1-1 TRBD1 TRBV5-5 NA TGTGCCAGCAGCGCACAGGGGATGGGGAACACTGAAGCTTTCTTT CASSAQGMGNTEAFF
TRBJ2-1 TRBD2 TRBV7-7 NA TGTGCTAGCAGCTCCACAAGCGGGAGGGCTAATGAGCAGTTCTTC CASSSTSGRANEQFF
TRBJ1-1 NA TRBV7-9 NA TGTGCCAGCAGCTTACAGGAGGCGAACACTGAAGCTTTCTTT CASSLQEANTEAFF
TRBJ2-7 TRBD2 TRBV5-1 NA TGCGCCAGCAGTCTCGGACTAGCGGGGGTTAACTACGAGCAGTACTTC CASSLGLAGVNYEQYF
TRBJ1-5 NA TRBV2 NA TGTGCCAGCAGTGACAGTTATCAGCCCCAGCATTTT CASSDSYQPQHF
TRBJ1-1 NA TRBV5-8 NA TGTGCCAGCAGCCCAAGAGACAGAAGATTTAACACTGAAGCTTTCTTT CASSPRDRRFNTEAFF